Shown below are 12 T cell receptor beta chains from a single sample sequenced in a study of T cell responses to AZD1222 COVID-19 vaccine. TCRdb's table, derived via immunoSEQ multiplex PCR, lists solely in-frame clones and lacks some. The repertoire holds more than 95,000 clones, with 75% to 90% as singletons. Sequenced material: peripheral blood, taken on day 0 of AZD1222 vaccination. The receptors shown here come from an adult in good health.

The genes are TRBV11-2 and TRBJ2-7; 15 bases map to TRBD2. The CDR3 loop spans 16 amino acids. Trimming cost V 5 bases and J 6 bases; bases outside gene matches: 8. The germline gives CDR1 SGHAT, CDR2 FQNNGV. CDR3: CASSIGTSGGYVEQYF. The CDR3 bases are TGTGCCAGCAGCATTGGGACTAGCGGGGGGTATGTCGAGCAGTACTTC.

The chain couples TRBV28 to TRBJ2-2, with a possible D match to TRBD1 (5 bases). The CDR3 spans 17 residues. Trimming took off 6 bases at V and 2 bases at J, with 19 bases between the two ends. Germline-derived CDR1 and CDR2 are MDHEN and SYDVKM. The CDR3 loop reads CASSRLRVNPNTGELFF. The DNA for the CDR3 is TGTGCCAGCAGCCGACTCAGGGTAAACCCAAACACCGGGGAGCTGTTTTTT.

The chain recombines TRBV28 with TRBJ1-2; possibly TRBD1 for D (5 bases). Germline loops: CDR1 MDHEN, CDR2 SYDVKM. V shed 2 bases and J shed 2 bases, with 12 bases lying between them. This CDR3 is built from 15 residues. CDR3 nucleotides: TGTGCCAGCAGTTTAATAGGGACGGGCAACTATGGCTACACCTTC. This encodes CASSLIGTGNYGYTF.

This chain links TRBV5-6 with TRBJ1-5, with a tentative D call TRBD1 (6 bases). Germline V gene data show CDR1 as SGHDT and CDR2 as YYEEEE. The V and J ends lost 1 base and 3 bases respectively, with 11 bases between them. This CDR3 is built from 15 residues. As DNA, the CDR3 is TGTGCCAGCAGCTTGTACGGACAGAACAATCAGCCCCAGCATTTT. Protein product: CASSLYGQNNQPQHF.

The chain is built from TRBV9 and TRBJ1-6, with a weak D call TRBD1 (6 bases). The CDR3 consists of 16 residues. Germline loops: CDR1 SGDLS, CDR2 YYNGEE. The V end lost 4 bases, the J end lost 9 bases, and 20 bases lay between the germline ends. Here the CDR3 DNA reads TGTGCCAGCAGCCCAAACATGGGGGCGGGGGGTTCACCCCTCCACTTT. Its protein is CASSPNMGAGGSPLHF.

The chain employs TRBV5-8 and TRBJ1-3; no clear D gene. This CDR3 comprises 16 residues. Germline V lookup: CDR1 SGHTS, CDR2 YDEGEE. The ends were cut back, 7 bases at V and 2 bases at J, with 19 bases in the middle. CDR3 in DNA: TGTGCCAGCCCCAAGGGTGAAGGAGGGACTGGAAACACCATATATTTT. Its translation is CASPKGEGGTGNTIYF. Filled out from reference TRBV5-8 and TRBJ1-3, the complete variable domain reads EAGVTQSPTHLIKTRGQQATLRCSPISGHTSVYWYQQALGLGLQFLLWYDEGEERNRGNFPPRFSGRQFPNYSSELNVNALELEDSALYLCASPKGEGGTGNTIYFGEGSWLTVV.

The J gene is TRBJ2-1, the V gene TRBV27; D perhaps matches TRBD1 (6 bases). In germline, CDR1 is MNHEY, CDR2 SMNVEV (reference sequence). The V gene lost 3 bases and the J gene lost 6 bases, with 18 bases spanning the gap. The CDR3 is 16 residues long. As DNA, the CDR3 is TGTGCCAGCAGTTTCTCCGTGAACAGGGATTTCAATGAGCAGTTCTTC. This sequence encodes CASSFSVNRDFNEQFF.

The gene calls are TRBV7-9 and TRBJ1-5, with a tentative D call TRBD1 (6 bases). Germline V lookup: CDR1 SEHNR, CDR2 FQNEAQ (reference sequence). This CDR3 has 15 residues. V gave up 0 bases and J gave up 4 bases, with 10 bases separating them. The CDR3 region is CASSLAGGTNQPQHF. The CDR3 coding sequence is TGTGCCAGCAGCTTAGCGGGAGGGACAAATCAGCCCCAGCATTTT.

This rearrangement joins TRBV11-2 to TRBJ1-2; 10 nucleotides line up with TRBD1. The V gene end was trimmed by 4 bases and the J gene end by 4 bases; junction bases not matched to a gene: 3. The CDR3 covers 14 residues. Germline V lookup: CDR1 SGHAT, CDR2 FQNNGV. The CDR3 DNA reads TGTGCCAGCAGCTGGACAGGGGGTAGCTATGGCTACACCTTC. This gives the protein CASSWTGGSYGYTF. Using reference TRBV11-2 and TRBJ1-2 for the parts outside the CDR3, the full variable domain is EAGVAQSPRYKIIEKRQSVAFWCNPISGHATLYWYQQILGQGPKLLIQFQNNGVVDDSQLPKDRFSAERLKGVDSTLKIQPAKLEDSAVYLCASSWTGGSYGYTFGSGTRLTVV.

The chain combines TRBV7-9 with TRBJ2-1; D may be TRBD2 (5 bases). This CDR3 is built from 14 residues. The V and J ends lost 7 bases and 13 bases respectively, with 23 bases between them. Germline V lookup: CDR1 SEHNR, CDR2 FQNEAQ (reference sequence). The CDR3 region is CASTTAVLVRRQFF. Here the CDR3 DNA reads TGTGCCAGCACTACAGCGGTACTAGTCAGGAGACAGTTCTTC.

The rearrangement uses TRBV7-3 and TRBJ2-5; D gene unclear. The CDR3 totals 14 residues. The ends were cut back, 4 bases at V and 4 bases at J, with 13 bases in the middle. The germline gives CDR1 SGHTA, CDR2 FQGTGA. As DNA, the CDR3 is TGTGCCAGCAGCTCAGGCAACCGGGCAGAGACCCAGTACTTC. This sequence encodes CASSSGNRAETQYF.

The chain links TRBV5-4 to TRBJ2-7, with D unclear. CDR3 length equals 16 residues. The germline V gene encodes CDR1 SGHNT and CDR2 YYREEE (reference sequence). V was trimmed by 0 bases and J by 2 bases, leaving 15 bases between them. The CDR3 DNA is TGTGCCAGCAGCTTGGGGGTTGGGCAGTCCGCCTACGAGCAGTACTTC. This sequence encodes CASSLGVGQSAYEQYF.